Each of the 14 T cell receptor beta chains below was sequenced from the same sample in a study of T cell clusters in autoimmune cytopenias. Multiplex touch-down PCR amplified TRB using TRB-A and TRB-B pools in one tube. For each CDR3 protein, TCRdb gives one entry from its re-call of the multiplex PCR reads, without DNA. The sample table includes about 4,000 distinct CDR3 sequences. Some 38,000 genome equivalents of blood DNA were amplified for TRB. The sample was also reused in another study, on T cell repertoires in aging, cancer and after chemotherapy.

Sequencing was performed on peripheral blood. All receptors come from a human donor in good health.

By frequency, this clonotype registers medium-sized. The CDR3 loop reads CASTKREGTDTQYF. The rearrangement joins TRBV19 to TRBJ2-3; the TRBD2 assignment by TCRdb is unverifiable without DNA. Germline V gene sequence: CDR1 LNHDA, CDR2 SQIVND (reference sequence). This CDR3 spans 14 amino acids.

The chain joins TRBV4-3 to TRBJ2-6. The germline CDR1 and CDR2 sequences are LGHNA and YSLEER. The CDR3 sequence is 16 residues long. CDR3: CASSQDESSGANVLTF.

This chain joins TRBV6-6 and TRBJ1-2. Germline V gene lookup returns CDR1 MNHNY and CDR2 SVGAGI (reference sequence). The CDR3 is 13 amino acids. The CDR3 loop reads CASRERSVRGYTF.

The CDR3 loop reads CASSYQGDSPLHF. V is TRBV5-4 and J is TRBJ1-6; absent DNA, TCRdb's TRBD1 call cannot be checked. Germline V gene data show CDR1 as SGHNT and CDR2 as YYREEE (reference sequence). This CDR3 has 13 residues.

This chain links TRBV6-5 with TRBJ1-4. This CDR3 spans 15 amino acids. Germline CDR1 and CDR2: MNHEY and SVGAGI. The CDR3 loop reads CASSYDGSRGEKLFF.

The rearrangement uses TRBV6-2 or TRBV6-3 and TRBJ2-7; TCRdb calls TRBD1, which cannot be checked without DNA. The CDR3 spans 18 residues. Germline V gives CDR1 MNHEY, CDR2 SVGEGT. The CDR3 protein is CATHRRGRGRLSAYEQYF.

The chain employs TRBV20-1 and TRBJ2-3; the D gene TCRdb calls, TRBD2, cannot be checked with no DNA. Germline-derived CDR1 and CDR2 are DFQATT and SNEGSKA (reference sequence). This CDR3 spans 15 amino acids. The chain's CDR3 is CSARELAGVQDTQYF.

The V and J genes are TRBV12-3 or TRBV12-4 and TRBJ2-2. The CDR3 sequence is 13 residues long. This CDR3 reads CASRVAGAGELFF.

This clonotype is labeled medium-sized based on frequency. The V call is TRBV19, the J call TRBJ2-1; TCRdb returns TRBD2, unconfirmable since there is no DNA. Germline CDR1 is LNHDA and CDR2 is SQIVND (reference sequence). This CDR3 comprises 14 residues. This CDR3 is CASSIASGRHEQFF.

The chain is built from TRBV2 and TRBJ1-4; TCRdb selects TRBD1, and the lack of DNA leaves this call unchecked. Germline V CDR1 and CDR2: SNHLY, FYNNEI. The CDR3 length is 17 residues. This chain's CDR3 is CASSATTGAATNEKLFF.

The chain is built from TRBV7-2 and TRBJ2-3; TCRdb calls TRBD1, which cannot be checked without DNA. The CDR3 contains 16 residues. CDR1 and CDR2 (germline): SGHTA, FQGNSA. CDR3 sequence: CASSLGAGEPTDTQYF.

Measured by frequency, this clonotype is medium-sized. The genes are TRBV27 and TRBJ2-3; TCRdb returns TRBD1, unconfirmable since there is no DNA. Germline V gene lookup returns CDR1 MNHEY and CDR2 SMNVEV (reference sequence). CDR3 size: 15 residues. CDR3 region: CASNGGQGITDTQYF.

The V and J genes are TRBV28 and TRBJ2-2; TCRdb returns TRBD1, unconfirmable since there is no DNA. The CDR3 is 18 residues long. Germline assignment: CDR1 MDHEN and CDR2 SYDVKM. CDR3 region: CASSFWKVRDRDAGELFF.

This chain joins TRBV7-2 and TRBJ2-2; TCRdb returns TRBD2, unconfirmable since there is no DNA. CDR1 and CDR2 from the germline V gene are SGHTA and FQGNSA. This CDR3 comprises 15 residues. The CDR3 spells CASSYLAGDPGELFF.